This T cell receptor (beta chain) stems from a study of blood T cell repertoires in COVID-19 (dated by TCRdb to about 2020). Turning to the overall study: The collaborator samples originated in the United States, Italy and Spain and spanned the acute and convalescent phases of COVID-19. The prospective study material was composed of cDNA or gDNA derived from T cells, B-cell-depleted T cells, or PBMCs. Deeply sampled blood TCRbeta repertoires from subjects exposed to, actively infected with, or recovered from COVID-19 were included in the dataset. The repertoires were released in a freely available public database meant as a resource for research on the immune response to SARS-CoV-2. Samples were obtained from the ongoing ImmuneRACE study (first 160 participants) and from 1,200 or so subjects provided by 6 global collaborators. A de-identified subject ID, COVID-19 status, age in years and sex were almost always included in the sample metadata. Where available, HLA class I and class II types were obtained from metadata supplied by the sample provider rather than from assay-based typing.

Based on the germline V gene, the CDR1 and CDR2 sequences are KGHSH and LQKENI. The CDR3 spans 15 residues, from the cysteine through the phenylalanine. Only CDR3 DNA is held: 45 bases, read in frame from base 1. Deletion took 4 bases off V and 4 bases off J, with a span of 13 bases between the germline ends. Whole blood was collected in K2EDTA tubes by collaborating institutions according to the institutions' own protocols. For TCRbeta analysis, collaborators shipped samples as frozen whole blood, isolated PBMCs, or DNA extracted from either of those sample types. The immunoSEQ Assay, a bias-controlled multiplex PCR, was used to amplify TCRbeta CDR3 regions from genomic DNA. For the original study's pipeline: Within the assay, amplification of reference gene primers was used to estimate how many nucleated cells each sample contained. To quantify the absolute abundance of each unique TCRbeta CDR3 rearrangement, sequence reads were collapsed and filtered. For each sample, productive Simpson clonality was calculated as the square root of Simpson's diversity index over productive rearrangements. TCRdb mirrors the immuneACCESS table, restricted to in-frame sequences. Some clones are absent from its copies; in checked studies, under half trace to an unresolved V gene, and the reason for the others is unknown. That table furnishes V, J and clone size, whereas the DNA furnished D and trimming. Recorded for this sample are about 280,000 clones; 75% to 90% of them occurred a single time. Jointly, the top ten make up roughly 5.1% of the sample.

The paper's findings and limits, for the study overall: How much clinical and demographic metadata was included differed by source and by participant, and the metadata was provided uncurated.

In its sample, this clone was seen once. The specificity of this receptor is unknown. No much larger clone exists at a distance of one base, and base qualities are not known. In this chain, TRBV18 is recombined with TRBJ1-4; no D gene call is confident. The clonotype was recovered from a man in his forties or fifties with acute or convalescent COVID-19. Specimen: peripheral blood. DNA sequence: TGTGCCAGCTCACTCCGACTCACGGATAATGAAAAACTGTTTTTT. This is translated as CASSLRLTDNEKLFF.